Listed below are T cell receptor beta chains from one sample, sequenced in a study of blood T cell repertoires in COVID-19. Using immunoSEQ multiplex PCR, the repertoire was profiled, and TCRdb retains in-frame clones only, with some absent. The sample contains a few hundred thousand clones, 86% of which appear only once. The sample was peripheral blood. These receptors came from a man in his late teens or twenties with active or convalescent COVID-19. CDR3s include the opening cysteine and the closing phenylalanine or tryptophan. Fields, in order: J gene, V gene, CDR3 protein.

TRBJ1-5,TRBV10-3,CAISEMAGRQPQHF
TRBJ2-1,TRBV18,CASSPREGRGYNEQFF
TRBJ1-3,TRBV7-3,CASSSGQGSGNTIYF
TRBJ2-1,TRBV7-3,CASSLTGQGAVDEQFF
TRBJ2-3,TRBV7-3,CASSLNPGLAAHTQYF
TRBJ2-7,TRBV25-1,CASSPTASKQYF
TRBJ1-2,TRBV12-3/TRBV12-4,CASSQGQLGGYTF
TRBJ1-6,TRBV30,CAWTGGSSYNSPLHF
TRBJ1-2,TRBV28,CASRPTMDRVDGYTF
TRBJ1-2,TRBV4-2,CASSQVPASGINYGYTF
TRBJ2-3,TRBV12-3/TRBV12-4,CASSFPSDTQYF
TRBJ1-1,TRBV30,CAWRVQGGNTEAFF
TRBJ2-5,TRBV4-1,CASSPRSSGGETQYF
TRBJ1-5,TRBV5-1,CASSRQQDTQDQPQHF
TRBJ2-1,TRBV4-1,CASSQVTSAYNEQFF
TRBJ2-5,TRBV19,CASSKGLRETQYF
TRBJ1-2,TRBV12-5,CASGLVLSRGTNGYTF